One sample yielded the 11 T cell receptor beta chains listed below, sequenced in a study of T-cell reconstitution after alpha-beta-depleted transplantation in children. TCRbeta library construction was performed incorporating unique molecular identifiers. In TCRdb, the PCR reads were re-called with MiXCR into one record per CDR3 protein. The sample yields approximately 400,000 distinct CDR3 sequences, 11% seen once. The starting material was PBMCs from the stem cell graft donor, obtained from the stem cell graft. Source of these receptors: a human donor who donated a stem cell graft to a child with acute myeloid leukemia.

About this clonotype: A much larger clonotype is one base distant, so this may be a read error. The genes are TRBV7-9 and TRBJ2-3; D may correspond to TRBD1 or TRBD2 (5 bases each). The germline gives CDR1 SEHNR, CDR2 FQNEAQ (reference sequence). The CDR3 extends over 15 amino acids. CDR3 sequence reads: CATEKFGARTDTQYF. In DNA form, the CDR3 reads TGTGCAACCGAAAAGTTCGGGGCCCGCACAGATACGCAGTATTTT.

The V call is TRBV5-1, the J call TRBJ2-3, with TRBD2 as a possible D gene (6 bases). Trimming removed 1 base from V and 2 bases from J, with 17 bases in between. Germline loops: CDR1 SGHRS, CDR2 YFSETQ. CDR3 length: 17 amino acids. CDR3 sequence: CASSLRRGSGDTDTQYF. The CDR3 region has the DNA TGCGCCAGCAGCTTGCGTCGCGGTAGCGGAGACACAGATACGCAGTATTTT.

The rearrangement uses TRBV25-1 and TRBJ2-6; D is unresolved. From germline, CDR1 is MGHDK and CDR2 SYGVNS. Trimming pared 1 base from V and 1 base from J, leaving 5 bases between. The CDR3 covers 15 residues. The CDR3 sequence: CASSESWSGANVLTF. The CDR3 DNA reads as TGTGCCAGCAGTGAATCGTGGTCTGGGGCCAACGTCCTGACTTTC.

The V and J genes are TRBV5-1 and TRBJ1-1, with D maybe TRBD1 (6 bases). Germline V CDR1 and CDR2: SGHRS, YFSETQ. This CDR3 comprises 17 residues. V was pared by 4 bases and J by 0 bases, with 19 bases between. The CDR3 protein is CASSLALGQTMNTEAFF. The CDR3 DNA sequence: TGCGCCAGCAGCCTGGCCCTAGGACAGACCATGAACACTGAAGCTTTCTTT.

V usage is TRBV20-1 and J usage is TRBJ2-5; 9 bases map to TRBD2. The CDR3 has 16 amino acids. V trimming: 0 bases; J trimming: 1 base; junction bases outside the gene matches: 6. The germline CDR1 and CDR2 sequences are DFQATT and SNEGSKA (reference sequence). CDR3 DNA sequence: TGCAGTGCTAGAGATCAAAGCGGGGGGCGCCAAGAGACCCAGTACTTC. Translation: CSARDQSGGRQETQYF.

The V gene is TRBV9, the J gene TRBJ2-5, with TRBD2 matching 11 bases. The CDR3 totals 18 residues. Germline V gene sequence: CDR1 SGDLS, CDR2 YYNGEE. V was clipped by 2 bases and J by 1 base; unmatched bases: 10. CDR3 sequence: CASSVGTSGHTLQETQYF. The CDR3 DNA reads as TGTGCCAGCAGCGTGGGGACTAGCGGCCACACCCTCCAAGAGACCCAGTACTTC. Drawing the rest from reference TRBV9 and TRBJ2-5, the complete variable domain is DSGVTQTPKHLITATGQRVTLRCSPRSGDLSVYWYQQSLDQGLQFLIQYYNGEERAKGNILERFSAQQFPDLHSELNLSSLELGDSALYFCASSVGTSGHTLQETQYFGPGTRLLVL.

The V gene is TRBV12-3 or TRBV12-4, the J gene TRBJ2-7; maybe TRBD2 (5 bases). The CDR3 covers 14 residues. V shed 6 bases and J shed 5 bases, with 17 bases lying between them. The CDR3 DNA reads as TGTGCCAGCAGCCCTCGACCCGCCGGGAACGAGCAGTACTTC. It codes for CASSPRPAGNEQYF.

This clonotype was seen many times. The chain employs TRBV20-1 and TRBJ2-1; 13 bases match TRBD2. Trimming cost V 2 bases and J 5 bases; bases outside gene matches: 3. From germline, CDR1 is DFQATT and CDR2 SNEGSKA (reference sequence). The CDR3 has 15 amino acids. The CDR3 reads CSARHGLAGDNEQFF. CDR3 nucleotides: TGCAGTGCTAGACACGGACTAGCGGGAGACAATGAGCAGTTCTTC.

This clonotype was detected ten times or more. The chain joins TRBV3-1 to TRBJ2-3, with TRBD1 as a possible D gene (6 bases). Germline-derived CDR1 and CDR2 are LGHDT and YNNKEL (reference sequence). The CDR3 totals 15 residues. V shed 1 base and J shed 2 bases, with 10 bases lying between them. CDR3 residues: CASSQGGGFTDTQYF. The CDR3 nucleotides are TGTGCCAGCAGCCAAGGAGGGGGATTCACAGATACGCAGTATTTT.

V is TRBV4-1 and J is TRBJ2-2; D call uncertain. The CDR3 is 15 amino acids. V lost 5 bases and J lost 0, with 10 bases in between. The germline V gene encodes CDR1 MGHRA and CDR2 YSYEKL. CDR3 sequence (DNA): TGCGCCAGCAGCGGATACTCCACGAACACCGGGGAGCTGTTTTTT. Translation gives CASSGYSTNTGELFF.

The V and J genes are TRBV5-1 and TRBJ2-1; D might be TRBD2 (6 bases). Trimming took off 5 bases at V and 4 bases at J, with 16 bases between the two ends. The CDR3 runs 15 residues. Germline V gives CDR1 SGHRS, CDR2 YFSETQ. CDR3 DNA sequence: TGCGCCAGCAGTCCGATAGCGGCAGATTACAATGAGCAGTTCTTC. Residues: CASSPIAADYNEQFF.